The next 15 T cell receptor beta chains were all read from a single sample in a study of cytomegalovirus exposure and HLA in healthy donors. Only in-frame clones appear in the TCRdb table, and some are missing; sequencing was by immunoSEQ multiplex PCR. The data show 250,000 to 350,000 clones, around 86% seen once. The sample taken for sequencing was PBMCs. These receptors all come from a woman aged 18-30 years in good health and CMV-seronegative.

The chain combines TRBV6-1 with TRBJ2-7, with 7 bases lining up with TRBD2. Germline V lookup: CDR1 MNHNS, CDR2 SASEGT. V gave up 6 bases and J gave up 5 bases; unmatched junction bases: 13. The CDR3 extends over 15 amino acids. CDR3 in amino acids: CASSPPPGGMNEQYF. The CDR3 coding sequence is TGTGCCAGCAGCCCTCCTCCGGGGGGAATGAACGAGCAGTACTTC.

This chain's CDR3 is CASSYIKGVSSYGYTF. The CDR3 DNA sequence: TGTGCCAGCAGTTATATTAAGGGGGTATCGAGCTATGGCTACACCTTC. J is TRBJ1-2 and V is TRBV27; possibly TRBD1 for D (6 bases). The V gene lost 4 bases and the J gene lost 4 bases, with 19 bases spanning the gap. CDR3 length: 16 residues. CDR1 is MNHEY, CDR2 SMNVEV, per germline (reference sequence).

The chain combines TRBV28 with TRBJ2-5; 12 bases agree with TRBD2. The CDR3 has 14 amino acids. V lost 5 bases to trimming and J lost 7 bases; unmatched junction nucleotides: 5. Germline loops: CDR1 MDHEN, CDR2 SYDVKM. The CDR3 DNA sequence: TGTGCCAGCAGTCCCCCGGGACTAGCGGGGACCCAGTACTTC. This codes for CASSPPGLAGTQYF.

This chain joins TRBV18 and TRBJ2-1, with TRBD2 matching over 8 bases. Germline V gives CDR1 KGHSH, CDR2 LQKENI. The V segment lost 3 bases and the J segment 4 bases; nucleotides outside the gene matches: 5. The CDR3 covers 15 residues. CDR3: CASSPRAGEYNEQFF. The DNA for the CDR3 is TGTGCCAGCTCACCCCGAGCGGGAGAATACAATGAGCAGTTCTTC.

J is TRBJ1-5 and V is TRBV2, with no clear D. This CDR3 contains 14 residues. Germline V gene data show CDR1 as SNHLY and CDR2 as FYNNEI. The V and J ends lost 5 bases and 4 bases respectively, with 12 bases between them. The CDR3 loop reads CASSLRTGNQPQHF. The CDR3 DNA sequence: TGTGCCAGCAGTCTAAGGACGGGAAATCAGCCCCAGCATTTT.

J is TRBJ2-7 and V is TRBV4-2, with 12 positions matching TRBD1. V was clipped by 3 bases and J by 4 bases; unmatched bases: 1. CDR3 length: 14 amino acids. Per germline, CDR1 LGHNA and CDR2 YNFKEQ. CDR3 sequence: CASSQGQGAYEQYF. The CDR3 DNA follows: TGTGCCAGCAGCCAGGGACAGGGGGCATACGAGCAGTACTTC.

V gene TRBV9 combines with J gene TRBJ2-7; D perhaps matches TRBD1 (6 bases). This CDR3 has 15 residues. Germline CDR1 SGDLS, CDR2 YYNGEE. V shed 0 bases and J shed 0 bases, with 10 bases lying between them. CDR3 residues: CASSVDGTSSYEQYF. CDR3 DNA: TGTGCCAGCAGCGTAGATGGGACAAGCTCCTACGAGCAGTACTTC.

V gene TRBV25-1 combines with J gene TRBJ2-3; 7 bases are shared with TRBD1. Germline CDR1 and CDR2: MGHDK and SYGVNS. V lost 6 bases to trimming and J lost 0 bases; unmatched junction nucleotides: 12. CDR3 size: 17 residues. CDR3 region: CASRAPPGTDSTDTQYF. For the CDR3, the DNA is TGTGCCAGCAGGGCCCCCCCCGGGACAGACAGCACAGATACGCAGTATTTT.

This chain uses TRBV6-5 with TRBJ2-5; D may be TRBD2 (6 bases). Trimming cost V 7 bases and J 5 bases, with 14 bases left between them. CDR1 is MNHEY, CDR2 SVGAGI, per germline. This CDR3 has 13 amino acids. CDR3: CASNRLAGETQYF. The CDR3 DNA reads as TGTGCCAGCAACCGGCTGGCGGGGGAGACCCAGTACTTC.

This clone was observed a handful of times. V gene TRBV7-9 combines with J gene TRBJ2-7; TRBD2 matches 10 bases. This CDR3 contains 14 residues. Germline V gives CDR1 SEHNR, CDR2 FQNEAQ (reference sequence). V shed 5 bases, J shed 2 bases, and the junction held 3 bases outside the gene matches. Here the CDR3 DNA reads TGTGCCAGCAGCCGGACTAGCGGAACCTACGAGCAGTACTTC. Its protein is CASSRTSGTYEQYF. The whole variable domain, filled in from reference TRBV7-9 and TRBJ2-7, reads DTGVSQNPRHKITKRGQNVTFRCDPISEHNRLYWYRQTLGQGPEFLTYFQNEAQLEKSRLLSDRFSAERPKGSFSTLEIQRTEQGDSAMYLCASSRTSGTYEQYFGPGTRLTVT.

The chain links TRBV18 to TRBJ1-1; D call uncertain. CDR1 is KGHSH, CDR2 LQKENI, per germline. The germline V and J ends were trimmed by 6 bases and 1 base, with 15 bases remaining between them. The CDR3 is made up of 15 amino acids. CDR3: CASSPWTGRNTEAFF. The CDR3 bases are TGTGCCAGCTCCCCGTGGACCGGGAGGAACACTGAAGCTTTCTTT.

V and J are TRBV19 and TRBJ2-7, with 10 bases that match TRBD2. CDR1 is LNHDA and CDR2 is SQIVND in the germline V gene (reference sequence). V was clipped by 2 bases and J by 2 bases; unmatched bases: 3. This CDR3 is 15 amino acids long. This CDR3 reads CASSILAGDTYEQYF. DNA of the CDR3: TGTGCCAGTAGTATACTAGCGGGGGATACCTACGAGCAGTACTTC.

The V and J genes are TRBV5-1 and TRBJ2-3, with 9 bases aligning to TRBD2. Germline CDR1 is SGHRS and CDR2 is YFSETQ. The CDR3 sequence is 18 residues long. Trimming took 5 bases from V and 1 from J; bases not matched to a gene: 14. The DNA of the CDR3 is TGCGCCAGCAGTTGGGGAACTAGCGGGCTTGGAGGCACAGATACGCAGTATTTT. Amino acids: CASSWGTSGLGGTDTQYF.

V gene TRBV5-4 combines with J gene TRBJ2-7; 10 nucleotides match TRBD2. The CDR3 totals 19 residues. From germline, CDR1 is SGHNT and CDR2 YYREEE (reference sequence). After removal of 4 bases from V and 2 bases from J, the junction contained 18 bases not matched to a gene. The CDR3: CASSVDGPSGSPLTYEQYF. CDR3 DNA: TGTGCCAGCAGCGTTGATGGCCCTAGCGGGAGCCCGTTAACCTACGAGCAGTACTTC.

The chain combines TRBV5-6 with TRBJ1-2; 8 positions agree with TRBD1. The CDR3 extends over 16 amino acids. Trimming cost V 5 bases and J 4 bases; bases outside gene matches: 13. Looked up from germline, CDR1 is SGHDT and CDR2 is YYEEEE. CDR3 nucleotides: TGTGCCAGCAGTCCCGGGACAGGTGGGTCTTCCTATGGCTACACCTTC. Its translation is CASSPGTGGSSYGYTF.